This TCR beta chain was recorded in a study of CD8 T cells in ankylosing spondylitis. Study-wide points: Made up of fewer than ten highly homologous variants, a TCR beta motif appeared characteristic of ankylosing spondylitis blood. Certain motif variants had earlier appeared in reactive arthritis synovial fluid and blood. Disease-linked clones, CD8+, were relatively rare in peripheral blood. The study looked at matched synovial fluid samples from ankylosing spondylitis patients. Disease-linked clones were reported to be significantly enriched there.

With V trimmed by 4 bases and J by 3 bases, 7 bases remained unmatched. Germline-derived CDR1 and CDR2 are LGHDT and YNNKEL (reference sequence). This CDR3 has 16 residues. In the case of this clonotype: Its antigen is not known.

Using quantitative 5'-RACE with molecular barcodes, the authors made TCR beta libraries. TCRdb itself ran the 5' RACE reads through MiXCR, one entry per CDR3 protein. The profile shows about 400,000 distinct CDR3 sequences, approximately 20% of them singletons. The sample consisted of blood, either unsorted or a sorted T cell fraction (not recorded which). The receptor was derived from a male donor with ankylosing spondylitis. The chain combines TRBV3-1 with TRBJ2-7; 12 nucleotides agree with TRBD2. The CDR3 is CASSRPTSGSLYEQYF. CDR3 sequence (DNA): TGTGCCAGCAGCCGGCCGACTAGCGGGAGTCTCTACGAGCAGTACTTC.